Sequencing of this T cell receptor (beta chain) was carried out in a study of control samples from healthy donors and cancer patients. The CDR3 is made up of 16 amino acids. V lost 4 bases, J lost 6 bases, and 8 bases stayed unmatched. The V gene's germline CDR1 is SGHKS and CDR2 YYEKEE (reference sequence). Measured with immunoSEQ multiplex PCR; TCRdb has only the in-frame clones, and not every one. Here the sample spans about 94,000 clones, 75% to 95% being singletons. The source of this sequence is a woman aged 18-29 years in good health. The chain combines TRBV5-5 with TRBJ1-5; 12 nucleotides line up with TRBD1. The source material was blood. The CDR3 loop reads CASSMGQGAEGQPQHF. Written as DNA, the CDR3 is TGTGCCAGCAGCATGGGACAGGGGGCTGAAGGTCAGCCCCAGCATTTT.